These T cell receptor beta chains were read from a single sample in a study of blood T cell repertoires in COVID-19. Data came from immunoSEQ multiplex PCR; TCRdb stores just in-frame clones and leaves some out. Among some 160,000 clones listed, over 75% were seen once. Specimen: peripheral blood. These receptors were collected from a woman aged 45-65 years with acute or convalescent COVID-19. Both conserved end residues are part of each CDR3. The D gene is left open where the match is weak. Clone sizes are given selectively: once, few, many, or a class where the clone is expanded.

abundance: NA; d_gene: TRBD1; j_gene: TRBJ2-1; v_gene: TRBV19; CDR3aa: CASSRGQGESEQFF; CDR3nt: TGTGCCAGTAGTCGAGGACAGGGGGAGAGTGAGCAGTTCTTC
abundance: NA; d_gene: TRBD1; j_gene: TRBJ1-4; v_gene: TRBV7-9; CDR3aa: CASSLAGGNEKLFF; CDR3nt: TGTGCCAGCAGCTTAGCAGGGGGCAATGAAAAACTGTTTTTT
abundance: NA; d_gene: NA; j_gene: TRBJ1-6; v_gene: TRBV4-1; CDR3aa: CASSQEERDNSPLHF; CDR3nt: TGCGCCAGCAGCCAAGAAGAACGGGATAATTCACCCCTCCACTTT
abundance: once; d_gene: TRBD1; j_gene: TRBJ2-7; v_gene: TRBV6-5; CDR3aa: CASRGQDTYEQYF; CDR3nt: TGTGCCAGCAGGGGACAGGATACCTACGAGCAGTACTTC
abundance: NA; d_gene: TRBD1; j_gene: TRBJ1-5; v_gene: TRBV19; CDR3aa: CASSFRDRGQPQHF; CDR3nt: TGTGCCAGTAGTTTCCGGGACAGGGGGCAGCCCCAGCATTTT
abundance: NA; d_gene: TRBD1; j_gene: TRBJ1-2; v_gene: TRBV5-1; CDR3aa: CASSSGTADGYTF; CDR3nt: TGCGCCAGCAGTTCCGGGACAGCTGATGGCTACACCTTC
abundance: NA; d_gene: NA; j_gene: TRBJ1-6; v_gene: TRBV6-2/TRBV6-3; CDR3aa: CASSYGQFSPLHF; CDR3nt: TGTGCCAGCAGTTACGGACAGTTTTCACCCCTCCACTTT
abundance: NA; d_gene: TRBD1; j_gene: TRBJ1-4; v_gene: TRBV4-2; CDR3aa: CASSRGLGQGEAAREKLFF; CDR3nt: TGTGCCAGCAGCCGGGGACTGGGGCAGGGGGAAGCAGCCAGGGAAAAACTGTTTTTT
abundance: NA; d_gene: TRBD2; j_gene: TRBJ2-1; v_gene: TRBV12-3/TRBV12-4; CDR3aa: CASKLAGGNEQFF; CDR3nt: TGTGCCAGCAAACTAGCGGGGGGGAATGAGCAGTTCTTC
abundance: NA; d_gene: NA; j_gene: TRBJ2-6; v_gene: TRBV19; CDR3aa: CASKSSFGANVLTF; CDR3nt: TGTGCCAGTAAATCGAGTTTCGGGGCCAACGTCCTGACTTTC
abundance: NA; d_gene: TRBD2; j_gene: TRBJ2-5; v_gene: TRBV7-9; CDR3aa: CASSLVSGGLETQYF; CDR3nt: TGTGCCAGCAGCTTAGTTAGCGGGGGTCTCGAGACCCAGTACTTC
abundance: few; d_gene: NA; j_gene: TRBJ2-3; v_gene: TRBV7-9; CDR3aa: CASSLTDTQYF; CDR3nt: TGTGCCAGCAGCCTCACAGATACGCAGTATTTT
abundance: few; d_gene: NA; j_gene: TRBJ1-2; v_gene: TRBV27; CDR3aa: CASSLAERGYGYTF; CDR3nt: TGTGCCAGCAGTTTGGCAGAGCGGGGCTATGGCTACACCTTC
abundance: NA; d_gene: NA; j_gene: TRBJ1-1; v_gene: TRBV5-1; CDR3aa: CASSSISQGPEAFF; CDR3nt: TGCGCCAGCAGCTCCATATCCCAGGGCCCTGAAGCTTTCTTT
abundance: once; d_gene: NA; j_gene: TRBJ2-1; v_gene: TRBV7-3; CDR3aa: CASSYGPGPNNEQFF; CDR3nt: TGTGCCAGCAGCTACGGTCCAGGGCCTAACAATGAGCAGTTCTTC
abundance: NA; d_gene: NA; j_gene: TRBJ1-6; v_gene: TRBV2; CDR3aa: CASSGGSSYNSPLHF; CDR3nt: TGTGCCAGCAGTGGTGGGAGCTCCTATAATTCACCCCTCCACTTT
abundance: NA; d_gene: NA; j_gene: TRBJ2-7; v_gene: TRBV6-1; CDR3aa: CASSEGQALYYEQYF; CDR3nt: TGTGCCAGCAGTGAAGGACAGGCCCTCTACTACGAGCAGTACTTC
abundance: NA; d_gene: TRBD1; j_gene: TRBJ1-6; v_gene: TRBV10-3; CDR3aa: CAISETGGGGSPLHF; CDR3nt: TGTGCCATCAGTGAAACTGGAGGGGGCGGGTCACCCCTCCACTTT
abundance: NA; d_gene: TRBD1; j_gene: TRBJ2-7; v_gene: TRBV6-6; CDR3aa: CASSLPGQGYEQYF; CDR3nt: TGTGCCAGCAGCCTCCCGGGACAGGGCTACGAGCAGTACTTC
abundance: few; d_gene: TRBD2; j_gene: TRBJ2-1; v_gene: TRBV5-4; CDR3aa: CASSLVAGDNNEQFF; CDR3nt: TGTGCCAGCAGCTTGGTAGCGGGAGATAACAATGAGCAGTTCTTC
abundance: NA; d_gene: NA; j_gene: TRBJ2-7; v_gene: TRBV2; CDR3aa: CASSDNEQYF; CDR3nt: TGTGCCAGCAGTGATAACGAGCAGTACTTC
abundance: NA; d_gene: NA; j_gene: TRBJ1-3; v_gene: TRBV28; CDR3aa: CASSWGGSGNTIYF; CDR3nt: TGTGCCAGCAGTTGGGGGGGCTCTGGAAACACCATATATTTT
abundance: NA; d_gene: NA; j_gene: TRBJ2-3; v_gene: TRBV6-5; CDR3aa: CASSGTLVPTDTQYF; CDR3nt: TGTGCCAGCAGCGGGACACTCGTTCCCACAGATACGCAGTATTTT
abundance: once; d_gene: TRBD1; j_gene: TRBJ1-1; v_gene: TRBV5-6; CDR3aa: CASSFGQGNTEAFF; CDR3nt: TGTGCCAGCAGCTTCGGACAGGGGAACACTGAAGCTTTCTTT
abundance: NA; d_gene: NA; j_gene: TRBJ2-7; v_gene: TRBV5-1; CDR3aa: CASSFLMSGDLSEQYF; CDR3nt: TGCGCCAGCAGCTTTTTGATGTCGGGAGACCTCTCCGAGCAGTACTTC
abundance: many; d_gene: TRBD2; j_gene: TRBJ2-2; v_gene: TRBV5-1; CDR3aa: CASSLALTSPGELFF; CDR3nt: TGCGCCAGCAGCTTGGCCCTGACTAGCCCCGGGGAGCTGTTTTTT
abundance: once; d_gene: TRBD1; j_gene: TRBJ1-5; v_gene: TRBV9; CDR3aa: CASSPGQGWGQPQHF; CDR3nt: TGTGCCAGCAGCCCTGGACAGGGGTGGGGTCAGCCCCAGCATTTT
abundance: NA; d_gene: NA; j_gene: TRBJ1-5; v_gene: TRBV7-9; CDR3aa: CASSPPAGQPQHF; CDR3nt: TGTGCCAGCAGCCCCCCGGCGGGTCAGCCCCAGCATTTT
abundance: few; d_gene: TRBD1; j_gene: TRBJ2-2; v_gene: TRBV27; CDR3aa: CASSLRRQGSGELFF; CDR3nt: TGTGCCAGCAGTTTACGCCGACAGGGATCCGGGGAGCTGTTTTTT
abundance: NA; d_gene: NA; j_gene: TRBJ1-5; v_gene: TRBV5-1; CDR3aa: CASSPGDSSNQPQHF; CDR3nt: TGCGCCAGCAGCCCAGGGGATTCTAGCAATCAGCCCCAGCATTTT
abundance: NA; d_gene: NA; j_gene: TRBJ1-1; v_gene: TRBV4-2; CDR3aa: CASSQDSEAFF; CDR3nt: TGTGCCAGCAGCCAAGATAGTGAAGCTTTCTTT
abundance: NA; d_gene: TRBD1; j_gene: TRBJ1-1; v_gene: TRBV2; CDR3aa: CATRDRGLQNTEAFF; CDR3nt: TGTGCCACCCGGGACAGGGGGCTCCAGAACACTGAAGCTTTCTTT
abundance: NA; d_gene: NA; j_gene: TRBJ1-5; v_gene: TRBV7-2; CDR3aa: CASSQGQSAIQPQHF; CDR3nt: TGTGCCAGCAGCCAAGGACAGTCGGCAATACAGCCCCAGCATTTT
abundance: many; d_gene: TRBD1; j_gene: TRBJ2-7; v_gene: TRBV6-1; CDR3aa: CASSEAPLATGAYEQYF; CDR3nt: TGTGCCAGCAGTGAAGCCCCCCTTGCGACAGGGGCCTACGAGCAGTACTTC
abundance: NA; d_gene: TRBD1; j_gene: TRBJ2-4; v_gene: TRBV27; CDR3aa: CASGAGTGAIQYF; CDR3nt: TGTGCCAGCGGAGCCGGGACAGGGGCCATTCAGTACTTC
abundance: NA; d_gene: NA; j_gene: TRBJ2-7; v_gene: TRBV7-9; CDR3aa: CASSLEEAGATYEQYF; CDR3nt: TGTGCCAGCAGCTTAGAGGAGGCAGGGGCAACCTACGAGCAGTACTTC
abundance: once; d_gene: TRBD2; j_gene: TRBJ2-1; v_gene: TRBV3-1/TRBV3-2; CDR3aa: CASSQDRGSGDNEQFF; CDR3nt: TGTGCCAGCAGCCAAGATCGTGGTAGCGGGGACAATGAGCAGTTCTTC
abundance: once; d_gene: NA; j_gene: TRBJ2-7; v_gene: TRBV7-2; CDR3aa: CASSPGLVGGPSNKQYF; CDR3nt: TGTGCCAGCAGCCCTGGTTTGGTGGGGGGGCCTTCCAACAAGCAGTACTTC
abundance: NA; d_gene: NA; j_gene: TRBJ2-2; v_gene: TRBV4-3; CDR3aa: CASSQEAATSNTGELFF; CDR3nt: TGCGCCAGCAGCCAAGAAGCTGCAACTTCGAACACCGGGGAGCTGTTTTTT
abundance: few; d_gene: TRBD1; j_gene: TRBJ1-2; v_gene: TRBV7-9; CDR3aa: CASSSPGQENYGYTF; CDR3nt: TGTGCCAGCAGCTCCCCGGGACAGGAGAACTATGGCTACACCTTC
abundance: many; d_gene: TRBD1; j_gene: TRBJ1-6; v_gene: TRBV7-8; CDR3aa: CASSFDRGSTLHF; CDR3nt: TGTGCCAGCAGCTTCGACAGGGGAAGTACCCTCCACTTT
abundance: NA; d_gene: NA; j_gene: TRBJ2-2; v_gene: TRBV5-1; CDR3aa: CASIWGGVPNTGELFF; CDR3nt: TGCGCCAGCATCTGGGGCGGGGTTCCGAACACCGGGGAGCTGTTTTTT
abundance: NA; d_gene: TRBD1; j_gene: TRBJ2-5; v_gene: TRBV5-1; CDR3aa: CASSLGGQANPGWETQYF; CDR3nt: TGCGCCAGCAGCTTGGGGGGACAGGCCAACCCCGGATGGGAGACCCAGTACTTC
abundance: NA; d_gene: NA; j_gene: TRBJ1-1; v_gene: TRBV19; CDR3aa: CASSLSGNTEAFF; CDR3nt: TGTGCCAGTAGCCTTTCGGGGAACACTGAAGCTTTCTTT
abundance: few; d_gene: NA; j_gene: TRBJ1-6; v_gene: TRBV28; CDR3aa: CASSQGISSPLHF; CDR3nt: TGTGCCAGCAGTCAGGGTATCAGTTCACCCCTCCACTTT
abundance: NA; d_gene: NA; j_gene: TRBJ1-1; v_gene: TRBV7-8; CDR3aa: CASSPLQGRDTEAFF; CDR3nt: TGTGCCAGCAGCCCGCTACAGGGAAGGGACACTGAAGCTTTCTTT